This T cell receptor (beta chain) was captured by sequencing in a study of T cells after yellow fever vaccination. Across the whole study: It was SMART-Seq v4 Ultra Low Input that prepared the fractions with low cell numbers. Whole-study findings and limits: Within FACS-sorted repertoires, abundant clonotypes contaminating from the bulk population could be present.

TCRdb re-analysed the 5' RACE reads in MiXCR, keeping a single row per CDR3 protein. The table lists some 350,000 distinct CDR3 sequences, 8.7% of them singletons, with more than 15% in the top ten. For this clonotype: Antigen unknown.

The receptor was isolated from a man aged 18-30 years who received the YFV17D yellow fever vaccine. The sample in question was PBMCs, obtained on the day of the first yellow fever vaccination.

The CDR3 reads CASSDYAAARGRNQPQHF. In DNA form, the CDR3 reads TGTGCCAGCTCAGATTACGCCGCCGCCCGGGGACGCAATCAGCCCCAGCATTTT. This chain connects TRBV18 to TRBJ1-5; possibly TRBD1 for D (5 bases). Deletions cut 5 bases from V and 2 bases from J, with 22 bases between. The CDR3 is made up of 18 amino acids. Germline CDR1 reads KGHSH; CDR2 reads LQKENI.